Presented here are 9 T cell receptor beta chains from one specimen sequenced in a study of chemoradiotherapy in HPV16-positive cancers. Here immunoSEQ multiplex PCR was the method, and the copy in TCRdb shows in-frame clones only, minus some. The table has fewer than 25,000 clones, roughly 73% seen once; the top ten hold around 2.5%. This sample was gathered from a patient who underwent chemoradiotherapy. These receptors all come from a human donor with HPV-associated anogenital cancer.

The chain links TRBV7-3 to TRBJ2-5; either TRBD1 or TRBD2 may supply D (6 bases each). V lost 5 bases and J lost 6, with 16 bases in between. The CDR3 contains 14 residues. Germline V lookup: CDR1 SGHTA, CDR2 FQGTGA. The CDR3 nucleotides read TGTGCCAGCAGCCCATTGGGGGGCGAACAGACCCAGTACTTC. Translating it yields CASSPLGGEQTQYF.

The rearrangement uses TRBV7-2 and TRBJ2-1; maybe TRBD2 (7 bases). This CDR3 is built from 16 residues. V dropped 5 bases and J dropped 2 bases, with 16 bases sitting between them. Looked up from germline, CDR1 is SGHTA and CDR2 is FQGNSA. The CDR3 DNA sequence: TGTGCCAGCAGCCCAACGGCGGGGGCAACCTACAATGAGCAGTTCTTC. This translates into CASSPTAGATYNEQFF.

This clone was counted a few times. The V and J genes are TRBV11-2 and TRBJ2-7, with 7 bases matching TRBD2. Trimming removed 2 bases from V and 2 bases from J; junction bases left unmatched: 3. Looked up from germline, CDR1 is SGHAT and CDR2 is FQNNGV. This CDR3 has 14 residues. Here the CDR3 DNA reads TGTGCCAGCAGCTTATTGCGGGGGACCTACGAGCAGTACTTC. Protein product: CASSLLRGTYEQYF.

J is TRBJ2-2 and V is TRBV14, with TRBD1 matching 8 bases. J was trimmed by 4 bases and V by 4 bases; bases with no gene match: 5. The CDR3 covers 15 residues. The germline CDR1 and CDR2 sequences are SGHDN and FVKESK. The CDR3 nucleotides read TGTGCCAGCAGCCGACAGGGGACGGGCACCGGGGAGCTGTTTTTT. This gives the protein CASSRQGTGTGELFF.

This clone has a single count. The DNA of the CDR3 is TGTGCCAGCAACCTCCCCAGCAGCGGGCATAGTGAAGCTTTCTTT. Translation: CASNLPSSGHSEAFF. The chain joins TRBV28 to TRBJ1-1, with D unclear. V was shortened by 7 bases and J by 7 bases, with 22 bases between the two germline ends. The CDR3 is 15 residues long. Germline assignment: CDR1 MDHEN and CDR2 SYDVKM.

This clone occurred a few times. V gene TRBV12-5 combines with J gene TRBJ1-2; 7 bases align to TRBD1. The CDR3 covers 12 residues. V lost 6 bases, J lost 7 bases, and 5 bases stayed unmatched. Germline V CDR1 and CDR2: LGHNT, FRNRAP. The CDR3, as DNA: TGTGCTAGTGGACCAGGGGGAGTTGGCTACACCTTC. Encoded protein: CASGPGGVGYTF.

The chain has TRBV5-1 and TRBJ2-6; D possibly corresponds to TRBD2 (6 bases). Between the trimmed V and J ends, which lost 4 bases and 2 bases, there was a span of 10 bases. Per germline, CDR1 SGHRS and CDR2 YFSETQ. This CDR3 comprises 15 residues. CDR3 sequence reads: CASSPSGAGANVLTF. For the CDR3, the DNA is TGCGCCAGCAGCCCCTCGGGGGCTGGGGCCAACGTCCTGACTTTC.

CDR3 DNA sequence: TGTGCCAGCAGCTTGGGAAGGATTACTAACTATGGCTACACCTTC. Amino acid sequence: CASSLGRITNYGYTF. The gene calls are TRBV13 and TRBJ1-2; D ambiguous. Germline-derived CDR1 and CDR2 are PRHDT and FYEKMQ (reference sequence). V lost 3 bases and J lost 0, with 11 bases in between. This CDR3 is 15 amino acids long.

This clone was recorded once. The chain links TRBV30 to TRBJ1-2, with TRBD1 matching over 9 bases. The CDR3 consists of 12 residues. Germline V gene lookup returns CDR1 GTSNPN and CDR2 SVGIG (reference sequence). The V segment lost 2 bases and the J segment 8 bases; nucleotides outside the gene matches: 3. The DNA of the CDR3 is TGTGCCTGGAGTTGGGGACAGGGCGGCTACACCTTC. Residues: CAWSWGQGGYTF.